These 26 T cell receptor beta chains were all obtained from the same sample, sequenced in a study of blood T cell repertoires in COVID-19 (dated by TCRdb to the early 2020s). Libraries were built with the immunoSEQ multiplex PCR assay. TCRdb obtained this table from immuneACCESS and retained in-frame rearrangements with V and J assigned. These tables miss some clones; where compared with another copy, unresolved V genes account for less than half of the shortfall, and the remainder is unexplained. This sample gives some 150,000 clones in total; about 91% of them show up just once. 3% to 4.5% of the sample is in the top ten clones. Sequences were obtained from peripheral blood. The receptors here all came from a woman in her fifties or sixties who had recovered from COVID-19.

This rearrangement joins TRBV7-9 to TRBJ1-1, with 8 nucleotides matching TRBD1. In germline, CDR1 is SEHNR, CDR2 FQNEAQ (reference sequence). The length of the CDR3 is 13 residues. Germline trimming cut 7 bases from V and 4 bases from J; bases unmatched to any gene: 5. The CDR3 nucleotides are TGTGCCAGCACCAAAGACAGGGGCACTGAAGCTTTCTTT. It translates to CASTKDRGTEAFF.

This rearrangement joins TRBV28 to TRBJ1-2; D gene unclear. The germline gives CDR1 MDHEN, CDR2 SYDVKM. V gave up 6 bases and J gave up 8 bases, with 13 bases separating them. The CDR3 consists of 12 residues. This CDR3 is CASSGTLRGYTF. CDR3 DNA sequence: TGTGCCAGCAGCGGCACTTTGAGGGGCTACACCTTC.

This clone came up a few times. V is TRBV9 and J is TRBJ2-3; 9 positions agree with TRBD1. Germline CDR1 SGDLS, CDR2 YYNGEE. The CDR3 extends over 16 amino acids. The V and J ends lost 0 bases and 2 bases, in that order; junction bases with no gene match: 4. CDR3 in DNA: TGTGCCAGCAGCGTAGGGACAGGGGCTACCACAGATACGCAGTATTTT. Translation gives CASSVGTGATTDTQYF. Full variable domain (outside the CDR3, taken from reference TRBV9 and TRBJ2-3): DSGVTQTPKHLITATGQRVTLRCSPRSGDLSVYWYQQSLDQGLQFLIQYYNGEERAKGNILERFSAQQFPDLHSELNLSSLELGDSALYFCASSVGTGATTDTQYFGPGTRLTVL.

This rearrangement joins TRBV19 to TRBJ2-3; no clear D. In germline, CDR1 is LNHDA, CDR2 SQIVND (reference sequence). V gave up 3 bases and J gave up 1 base, with 8 bases separating them. The CDR3 is 14 amino acids. CDR3: CASSIPLGTDTQYF. CDR3 DNA: TGTGCCAGTAGTATTCCCCTCGGCACAGATACGCAGTATTTT.

V gene TRBV29-1 combines with J gene TRBJ2-5; tentative D call: TRBD1 (5 bases). The CDR3 covers 13 residues. Trimming removed 4 bases at V and 1 base at J, with 10 bases between. Germline assignment: CDR1 SQVTM and CDR2 ANQGSEA. As DNA, the CDR3 is TGCAGCGTTGTTGACAGTATCCAAGAGACCCAGTACTTC. Its protein product is CSVVDSIQETQYF.

The chain carries TRBV9 and TRBJ1-2; possibly TRBD1 for D (5 bases). V gave up 4 bases and J gave up 3 bases, with 7 bases separating them. There are 12 residues in the CDR3. Germline CDR1 and CDR2: SGDLS and YYNGEE. This CDR3 is CASSRGDYGYTF. CDR3 sequence (DNA): TGTGCCAGCAGCCGGGGGGACTATGGCTACACCTTC. The whole variable domain, remainder taken from reference TRBV9 and TRBJ1-2, is DSGVTQTPKHLITATGQRVTLRCSPRSGDLSVYWYQQSLDQGLQFLIQYYNGEERAKGNILERFSAQQFPDLHSELNLSSLELGDSALYFCASSRGDYGYTFGSGTRLTVV.

V is TRBV7-6 and J is TRBJ2-6; possibly TRBD2 for D (5 bases). This CDR3 region has 17 residues. Looked up from germline, CDR1 is SGHVS and CDR2 is FNYEAQ. The V end was cut by 3 bases, the J end by 2 bases, with 14 bases between. CDR3 sequence: CASSFTPGSTGANVLTF. CDR3 DNA: TGTGCCAGCAGCTTCACCCCGGGAAGTACTGGGGCCAACGTCCTGACTTTC. Combining the CDR3 with reference TRBV7-6 and TRBJ2-6 gives the whole variable domain GAGVSQSPRYKVTKRGQDVALRCDPISGHVSLYWYRQALGQGPEFLTYFNYEAQQDKSGLPNDRFSAERPEGSISTLTIQRTEQRDSAMYRCASSFTPGSTGANVLTFGAGSRLTVL.

The rearrangement joins TRBV11-2 to TRBJ1-1, with D unclear. V lost 5 bases to trimming and J lost 5 bases, with 6 bases between them. The length of the CDR3 is 11 residues. Germline V gene lookup returns CDR1 SGHAT and CDR2 FQNNGV. Written as DNA, the CDR3 is TGTGCCAGCAGCCCTCGTACTGAAGCTTTCTTT. Its protein is CASSPRTEAFF.

This chain links TRBV2 with TRBJ1-3, with D perhaps matching TRBD1 (6 bases). This CDR3 has 18 amino acids. The ends were cut back, 6 bases at V and 2 bases at J, with 23 bases in the middle. Germline V gene data show CDR1 as SNHLY and CDR2 as FYNNEI. CDR3 amino acids: CASSPSMYGGRAGNTIYF. The CDR3 DNA follows: TGTGCCAGCAGCCCTTCTATGTATGGGGGCAGGGCTGGAAACACCATATATTTT.

This clone has only one observation. V gene TRBV28 combines with J gene TRBJ1-2; D is perhaps TRBD1 (5 bases). The germline gives CDR1 MDHEN, CDR2 SYDVKM. This CDR3 spans 15 amino acids. V lost 5 bases, J lost 4 bases, and 17 bases lay in between. CDR3 nucleotides: TGTGCCAGCAGTACCGACCCGGGACTCGGCTATGGCTACACCTTC. Its translation: CASSTDPGLGYGYTF.

The chain recombines TRBV7-8 with TRBJ2-5; TRBD2 is a possible D gene (7 bases). This CDR3 region has 14 residues. Per germline, CDR1 SGHVS and CDR2 FQNEAQ. V gave up 0 bases and J gave up 9 bases, with 14 bases separating them. In DNA, the CDR3 is TGTGCCAGCAGCTTAGCGGGGGGGTACAGGGCCCAGTACTTC. It encodes CASSLAGGYRAQYF.

The rearrangement joins TRBV14 to TRBJ2-7; the D gene is possibly TRBD1 (6 bases). Germline CDR1 is SGHDN and CDR2 is FVKESK. Trimming took 0 bases from V and 6 from J, leaving 15 bases between them. The CDR3 has 15 residues. The chain's CDR3 is CASSQESGRGGEQYF. The CDR3 nucleotides read TGTGCCAGCAGCCAAGAATCTGGCAGGGGTGGCGAGCAGTACTTC.

Of note for this clone: Its ends do not fully match the called genes, so a read error is possible. V and J are TRBV7-7 and TRBJ2-1, with 11 nucleotides matching TRBD1. The CDR3 is 14 amino acids. Germline loops: CDR1 SSHAT, CDR2 FNYEAQ (reference sequence). CDR3 loop: CASSLGQGANEQFF. In DNA form, the CDR3 reads TGTGCTAGCAGCTTAGGACAGGGGGCCAATGAGCAGTTCTTC.

The gene calls are TRBV12-3 or TRBV12-4 and TRBJ1-2; TRBD1 might be the D (6 bases). The CDR3 runs 13 residues. Trimming shortened V by 5 bases and J by 7 bases, and 14 bases separated the two germline ends. The CDR3 sequence is CASSKDRIRGYTF. CDR3 bases: TGTGCCAGCAGTAAAGACAGGATTCGTGGCTACACCTTC.

This chain connects TRBV5-1 to TRBJ2-5; maybe TRBD2 (5 bases). V gave up 2 bases and J gave up 3 bases, with 17 bases separating them. Germline CDR1 and CDR2: SGHRS and YFSETQ. The CDR3 sequence is 16 residues long. The CDR3 loop reads CASSFGNRRAEETQYF. The CDR3 DNA sequence: TGCGCCAGCAGCTTCGGGAATCGGCGGGCAGAAGAGACCCAGTACTTC.

The chain links TRBV5-1 to TRBJ1-5, with 7 nucleotides matching TRBD1. The CDR3 is 15 residues long. Losses at the gene ends were 2 bases for V and 6 bases for J; bases not matched to a gene: 8. Germline-derived CDR1 and CDR2 are SGHRS and YFSETQ. The CDR3 nucleotides are TGCGCCAGCAGCTTAGGGGACAGTTCTAGTCAGCCCCAGCATTTT. Translation gives CASSLGDSSSQPQHF.

This sequence joins TRBV16 and TRBJ1-1; 7 bases align to TRBD1. From germline, CDR1 is KGHSY and CDR2 FQNENV. V was pared by 4 bases and J by 5 bases, with 28 bases of the junction left unmatched. This CDR3 is built from 21 residues. Written as DNA, the CDR3 is TGTGCCAGCAGCCCATCCTACTTCCAACCCGGACAGGTGGGGAAAAGGACTGAAGCTTTCTTT. Translating gives CASSPSYFQPGQVGKRTEAFF.

The chain joins TRBV10-2 to TRBJ2-5; TRBD2 is a possible D gene (7 bases). CDR3 length equals 14 residues. Germline V CDR1 and CDR2: WSHSY, SAAADI. V lost 5 bases and J 3 bases, leaving 13 bases between the germline ends. CDR3 protein: CASSWGGTEETQYF. DNA for the CDR3: TGCGCCAGCAGTTGGGGGGGCACCGAAGAGACCCAGTACTTC.

This rearrangement joins TRBV7-6 to TRBJ2-5; no clear D gene. The CDR3 length is 15 residues. The V gene's germline CDR1 is SGHVS and CDR2 FNYEAQ. V lost 1 base and J lost 0, with 9 bases in between. The CDR3 coding sequence is TGTGCCAGCAGCTTAGAGCCAGGCAACCAAGAGACCCAGTACTTC. As protein: CASSLEPGNQETQYF.

This sequence joins TRBV18 and TRBJ2-5, with D possibly being TRBD1 (5 bases). CDR1 is KGHSH, CDR2 LQKENI, per germline. The CDR3 length is 15 residues. Trimming took 3 bases from V and 1 from J, leaving 12 bases between them. CDR3 in amino acids: CASSPLAGLQETQYF. The DNA for the CDR3 is TGTGCCAGCTCACCCCTGGCAGGGCTCCAAGAGACCCAGTACTTC.

The rearrangement joins TRBV9 to TRBJ1-2, with 11 nucleotides matching TRBD1. From germline, CDR1 is SGDLS and CDR2 YYNGEE. Germline trimming cut 0 bases from V and 6 bases from J; bases unmatched to any gene: 1. The CDR3 is 14 residues long. The CDR3, as DNA: TGTGCCAGCAGCGTAGAGGACAGGGGGCATGGCTACACCTTC. Translation gives CASSVEDRGHGYTF.

The V call is TRBV5-1, the J call TRBJ1-1; weak D call: TRBD1 (5 bases). V was clipped by 5 bases and J by 1 base, with 12 bases between them. Germline CDR1 and CDR2: SGHRS and YFSETQ. This CDR3 region has 14 residues. DNA of the CDR3: TGCGCCAGCAGTAAATTAACAGGGAACACTGAAGCTTTCTTT. Translation: CASSKLTGNTEAFF.

This clone was detected only once. The chain joins TRBV5-1 to TRBJ2-3, with 10 bases that match TRBD1. Germline assignment: CDR1 SGHRS and CDR2 YFSETQ. This CDR3 contains 18 residues. Trimming took 3 bases from V and 2 from J; bases not matched to a gene: 12. The CDR3, as DNA: TGCGCCAGCAGCTCGATACCTAGGACAGGGGGTGACACAGATACGCAGTATTTT. Translated, it gives CASSSIPRTGGDTDTQYF.

The genes are TRBV2 and TRBJ2-2; D possibly corresponds to TRBD1 (5 bases). V lost 5 bases and J lost 6, with 10 bases in between. The germline V gene encodes CDR1 SNHLY and CDR2 FYNNEI. The CDR3 is made up of 13 amino acids. In DNA, the CDR3 is TGTGCCAGCAGTCCAGGGTTCGCCGGGGAGCTGTTTTTT. Its protein product is CASSPGFAGELFF.

This rearrangement joins TRBV9 to TRBJ1-5; D unclear. The germline V gene has CDR1 SGDLS and CDR2 YYNGEE. Trimming removed 4 bases at V and 6 bases at J, with 17 bases between. CDR3 length: 15 amino acids. The CDR3 DNA reads TGTGCCAGCAGCCCTAGCGGGAACTCAGGTCAGCCCCAGCATTTT. As protein: CASSPSGNSGQPQHF. Using reference TRBV9 and TRBJ1-5 for the parts outside the CDR3, the full variable domain is DSGVTQTPKHLITATGQRVTLRCSPRSGDLSVYWYQQSLDQGLQFLIQYYNGEERAKGNILERFSAQQFPDLHSELNLSSLELGDSALYFCASSPSGNSGQPQHFGDGTRLSIL.

This clone was counted a single time. This chain joins TRBV28 and TRBJ1-5; 7 nucleotides line up with TRBD1. V lost 5 bases to trimming and J lost 0 bases; unmatched junction nucleotides: 7. Germline loops: CDR1 MDHEN, CDR2 SYDVKM. This CDR3 has 16 residues. This CDR3 reads CASSRDRRYSNQPQHF. DNA of the CDR3: TGTGCCAGCAGTCGGGACAGACGATATAGCAATCAGCCCCAGCATTTT. Supplemented by reference TRBV28 and TRBJ1-5, the full variable domain reads DVKVTQSSRYLVKRTGEKVFLECVQDMDHENMFWYRQDPGLGLRLIYFSYDVKMKEKGDIPEGYSVSREKKERFSLILESASTNQTSMYLCASSRDRRYSNQPQHFGDGTRLSIL.